These 9 T cell receptor beta chains share one sample of origin, sequenced in a study of blood T cell repertoires in COVID-19. The repertoire was sequenced with immunoSEQ multiplex PCR; TCRdb's copy has only in-frame clones and lacks some. The table includes approximately 180,000 clones, 70% to 90% detected once. Sequencing was carried out using peripheral blood. The source of these receptors is a man in his 60s with acute or convalescent COVID-19.

The chain joins TRBV7-3 to TRBJ2-2; TRBD2 aligns across 7 bases. Germline loops: CDR1 SGHTA, CDR2 FQGTGA. The V segment lost 1 base and the J segment 5 bases; nucleotides outside the gene matches: 7. CDR3 length: 16 residues. The CDR3 DNA reads TGTGCCAGCAGCTTAATCGGCGGGAGAGGTACCGGGGAGCTGTTTTTT. Protein: CASSLIGGRGTGELFF.

This chain joins TRBV7-3 and TRBJ2-1; a weak D match, TRBD2 (6 bases). Germline V gene lookup returns CDR1 SGHTA and CDR2 FQGTGA. V was clipped by 6 bases and J by 4 bases, with 25 bases between them. The CDR3 runs to 18 residues. The CDR3 here is CASSRDLGRHIPYNEQFF. CDR3 nucleotides: TGTGCCAGCAGTAGGGACTTGGGGAGACACATCCCTTACAATGAGCAGTTCTTC.

The rearrangement joins TRBV10-3 to TRBJ2-7; tentatively, D is TRBD1 (6 bases). CDR1 and CDR2 (germline): ENHRY, SYGVKD. V shed 8 bases and J shed 2 bases, with 13 bases lying between them. The CDR3 is 13 amino acids. This chain's CDR3 is CAIGAGDPYEQYF. In DNA, the CDR3 is TGTGCCATCGGGGCAGGGGACCCCTACGAGCAGTACTTC.

CDR3 protein: CASSLVGNRGLSGGGEQYF. The CDR3 DNA reads TGTGCCAGCAGCTTAGTGGGCAACAGGGGGCTAAGCGGCGGGGGCGAGCAGTACTTC. The V and J genes are TRBV7-2 and TRBJ2-7; 9 positions match TRBD1. Germline CDR1 is SGHTA and CDR2 is FQGNSA. The V segment lost 1 base and the J segment 6 bases; nucleotides outside the gene matches: 19. This CDR3 is built from 19 residues.

The chain employs TRBV7-2 and TRBJ1-2; TRBD1 agrees at 7 bases. This CDR3 spans 14 amino acids. The V and J ends lost 4 bases and 5 bases, in that order; junction bases with no gene match: 7. Germline V gene sequence: CDR1 SGHTA, CDR2 FQGNSA. CDR3 protein: CASSYDRVLYGYTF. The CDR3 DNA sequence: TGTGCCAGCAGCTATGACAGGGTTCTATATGGCTACACCTTC.

The V and J genes are TRBV28 and TRBJ1-1, with 9 bases identical to TRBD1. The CDR3 covers 17 residues. Germline lookup yields CDR1 MDHEN and CDR2 SYDVKM. Germline trimming cut 6 bases from V and 0 bases from J; bases unmatched to any gene: 11. CDR3 protein: CASREPGQGPLNTEAFF. The CDR3 DNA sequence: TGTGCCAGCAGGGAACCGGGACAGGGCCCCCTGAACACTGAAGCTTTCTTT.

On this clone: The same CDR3 arises from other DNA sequences in this sample as well. The chain couples TRBV5-1 to TRBJ2-2; 9 bases map to TRBD2. Looked up from germline, CDR1 is SGHRS and CDR2 is YFSETQ. With 4 bases clipped from V and 1 base from J, the junction kept 2 bases outside the gene matches. CDR3 length: 15 amino acids. CDR3 sequence (DNA): TGCGCCAGCAGCCTACTAGCGGGGAACACCGGGGAGCTGTTTTTT. It specifies CASSLLAGNTGELFF.

The rearrangement links TRBV7-9 to TRBJ2-7; 8 positions agree with TRBD1. The germline V gene has CDR1 SEHNR and CDR2 FQNEAQ (reference sequence). CDR3 size: 15 residues. V dropped 1 base and J dropped 6; count of bases not matched to a gene: 8. The CDR3 coding sequence is TGTGCCAGCAGCTTAGGGACAGGGAGCACGGGCGAGCAGTACTTC. Translating it yields CASSLGTGSTGEQYF. The full variable domain, in which reference TRBV7-9 and TRBJ2-7 provide the parts outside the CDR3, is DTGVSQNPRHKITKRGQNVTFRCDPISEHNRLYWYRQTLGQGPEFLTYFQNEAQLEKSRLLSDRFSAERPKGSFSTLEIQRTEQGDSAMYLCASSLGTGSTGEQYFGPGTRLTVT.

The chain uses TRBV6-2 or TRBV6-3 and TRBJ2-5; D is undetermined. V was pared by 2 bases and J by 5 bases, with 9 bases between. Germline V lookup: CDR1 MNHEY, CDR2 SVGEGT. The CDR3 extends over 13 amino acids. Here the CDR3 reads CASSYRFGETQYF. The CDR3 DNA reads TGTGCCAGCAGTTACAGATTCGGGGAGACCCAGTACTTC.